Presented here are 6 T cell receptor beta chains from one specimen sequenced in a study of blood T cell repertoires in COVID-19. Method: immunoSEQ multiplex PCR; TCRdb's copy keeps in-frame clones and lacks some. The sample lists tens of thousands of clones, around 82% seen once, with 2.5% to 4% in the top ten. The sample comprised peripheral blood. The origin of the receptors is a man aged 40-49 years with acute or convalescent COVID-19.

J is TRBJ1-1 and V is TRBV6-5, with D uncertain. V shed 2 bases and J shed 7 bases, with 14 bases lying between them. The CDR3 extends over 14 amino acids. Germline-derived CDR1 and CDR2 are MNHEY and SVGAGI. CDR3 amino acids: CASSYDGEGNEAFF. CDR3 coding DNA: TGTGCCAGCAGTTACGACGGGGAAGGGAATGAAGCTTTCTTT.

In regard to this clone: At one end the junction does not follow the germline gene, possibly because of a read error. The chain joins TRBV7-7 to TRBJ1-3, with a tentative D call TRBD1 (5 bases). Germline V gene lookup returns CDR1 SSHAT and CDR2 FNYEAQ (reference sequence). The CDR3 contains 15 residues. The CDR3 spells CASSLSGDVGNTIYF. The DNA for the CDR3 is TGTGCTAGCAGCTTATCGGGGGACGTCGGAAACACCATATATTTT.

The rearrangement uses TRBV7-2 and TRBJ2-3; TRBD2 aligns across 12 bases. The junction had 5 bases not matched to a gene; V was cut back by 3 bases and J by 4 bases. Looked up from germline, CDR1 is SGHTA and CDR2 is FQGNSA. The CDR3 loop spans 16 amino acids. The CDR3 protein is CASSLATSGGSDTQYF. The CDR3 coding sequence is TGTGCCAGCAGCTTGGCGACTAGCGGGGGCTCAGATACGCAGTATTTT.

The genes are TRBV3-1 (or the pseudogene TRBV3-2) and TRBJ1-6; unclear D gene. The CDR3 is 14 residues long. The V end lost 1 base, the J end lost 8 bases, and 9 bases lay between the germline ends. CDR1 and CDR2 from the germline V gene are LGHDT and YNNKEL (reference sequence). CDR3 sequence: CASSQAGRDSPLHF. The DNA of the CDR3 is TGTGCCAGCAGCCAAGCTGGTCGGGATTCACCCCTCCACTTT.

V usage is TRBV12-2 and J usage is TRBJ1-5. TRBV12-2 is termed a pseudogene. CDR3 length: 18 amino acids. The CDR3 spells CASRFPGGDTYSNQPQHF. The DNA of the CDR3 is TGTGCAAGTCGCTTCCCCGGAGGTGACACTTATAGCAATCAGCCCCAGCATTTT.

The V and J genes are TRBV5-6 and TRBJ1-6, with unresolved D. There are 15 residues in the CDR3. V was pared by 4 bases and J by 0 bases, with 8 bases between. CDR1 SGHDT and CDR2 YYEEEE come from the germline V gene. The CDR3 is CASSRRSSYNSPLHF. The CDR3 nucleotides read TGTGCCAGCAGCCGACGGAGCTCCTATAATTCACCCCTCCACTTT.